This TCR beta chain was obtained from a study of OX40 agonist ivuxolimab in advanced cancers. Per the germline V gene, CDR1 is SGHNT and CDR2 is YYREEE (reference sequence). Trimming cost V 0 bases and J 4 bases; bases outside gene matches: 6. The CDR3 totals 17 residues. Clones were sequenced by immunoSEQ multiplex PCR, and TCRdb holds only the in-frame ones, with some missing. Of around 77,000 clones in the sample, over 75% were seen once. Whole-study results and caveats: At 0.1 to 3.0 mg/kg and by week 6, clonal expansion occurred in CD4+ and CD8+ blood T cells. The 0.1-3.0 mg/kg partial responders had among the lowest clonal expansion.

Note on this clone: Its antigen is unidentified.

This receptor was obtained from an adult with an advanced solid tumor such as melanoma, head and neck, liver or kidney cancer. The chain employs TRBV5-4 and TRBJ2-1; 11 positions agree with TRBD2. The sample in question was CD4+ or CD8+ T cells sorted from blood, obtained in a trial of the OX40 agonist ivuxolimab. The CDR3 reads CASSLEASSGGYNEQFF. CDR3 DNA: TGTGCCAGCAGCTTGGAGGCGTCTAGCGGGGGGTACAATGAGCAGTTCTTC.